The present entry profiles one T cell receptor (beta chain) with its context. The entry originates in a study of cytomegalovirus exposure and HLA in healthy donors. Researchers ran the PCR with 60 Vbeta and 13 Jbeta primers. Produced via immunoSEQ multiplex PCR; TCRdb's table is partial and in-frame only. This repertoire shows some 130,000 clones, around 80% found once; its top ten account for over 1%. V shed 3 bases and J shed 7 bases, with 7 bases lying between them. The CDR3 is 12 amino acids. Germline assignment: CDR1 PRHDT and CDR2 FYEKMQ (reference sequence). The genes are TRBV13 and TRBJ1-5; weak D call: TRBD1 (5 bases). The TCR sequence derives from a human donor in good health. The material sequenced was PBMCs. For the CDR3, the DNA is TGTGCCAGCAGCTTTAGGGGACAGCCCCAGCATTTT. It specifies CASSFRGQPQHF.